The 17 T cell receptor beta chains listed next were all sequenced from one sample in a study of identifying expanded T cells in peripheral blood. Measured with immunoSEQ multiplex PCR; TCRdb has only the in-frame clones, and not every one. The sample consists of 100,000 or so clones, 80% to 90% of them appearing once. The source material was blood. These receptors were collected from a person aged 18-69 years in good health.

This chain's CDR3 is CASSLGGGQYSSGNTIYF. CDR3 sequence (DNA): TGTGCCAGCAGCTTAGGGGGCGGGCAGTACAGCTCTGGAAACACCATATATTTT. The V gene is TRBV11-1, the J gene TRBJ1-3, with D tentatively TRBD1 (5 bases). This CDR3 contains 18 residues. V was trimmed by 1 base and J by 0 bases, leaving 16 bases between them. Germline CDR1 and CDR2: SGHAT and FQDESV (reference sequence).

V gene TRBV19 combines with J gene TRBJ2-3; D perhaps matches TRBD1 (5 bases). The germline CDR1 and CDR2 sequences are LNHDA and SQIVND (reference sequence). Trimming removed 11 bases from V and 6 bases from J, with 18 bases in between. The CDR3 consists of 13 residues. The CDR3 coding sequence is TGTGCCTCAGTCAGGGCCGGGTATGATACGCAGTATTTT. It specifies CASVRAGYDTQYF.

A single count supports this clone. The chain carries TRBV19 and TRBJ1-3, with TRBD1 identical over 10 bases. The ends lost 8 bases at V and 3 bases at J; junction bases unmatched: 4. The CDR3 extends over 14 amino acids. Germline values: CDR1 LNHDA, CDR2 SQIVND (reference sequence). CDR3 sequence reads: CASATGGVGNTIYF. DNA for the CDR3: TGTGCCAGTGCGACAGGGGGCGTTGGAAACACCATATATTTT.

This clone was seen only a few times. This chain connects TRBV7-9 to TRBJ2-1, with TRBD2 matching 13 bases. The junction had 6 bases not matched to a gene; V was cut back by 5 bases and J by 8 bases. The CDR3 contains 15 residues. The germline CDR1 and CDR2 sequences are SEHNR and FQNEAQ (reference sequence). CDR3 DNA sequence: TGTGCCAGCAGCCTCGGACTAGCGGGAGTCTATGAGCAGTTCTTC. This translates into CASSLGLAGVYEQFF. The full variable domain, with the rest looked up from reference TRBV7-9 and TRBJ2-1, is DTGVSQNPRHKITKRGQNVTFRCDPISEHNRLYWYRQTLGQGPEFLTYFQNEAQLEKSRLLSDRFSAERPKGSFSTLEIQRTEQGDSAMYLCASSLGLAGVYEQFFGPGTRLTVL.

This clone showed up just a few times. The V gene is TRBV6-1, the J gene TRBJ2-1; D remains ambiguous. Germline V gene sequence: CDR1 MNHNS, CDR2 SASEGT. The CDR3 spans 11 residues. V lost 8 bases to trimming and J lost 7 bases, with 9 bases between them. The CDR3 sequence is CASALTNEQFF. The CDR3 DNA sequence: TGTGCCAGCGCGCTGACGAATGAGCAGTTCTTC.

The chain combines TRBV5-4 with TRBJ2-3; the match to TRBD2 covers 10 bases. CDR1 SGHNT and CDR2 YYREEE come from the germline V gene (reference sequence). Trimming removed 7 bases from V and 2 bases from J; junction bases left unmatched: 19. The CDR3 has 19 amino acids. CDR3 protein: CASGGEVGTSVSPTDTQYF. The CDR3 DNA reads TGTGCCAGCGGGGGGGAAGTCGGGACTAGCGTCAGCCCCACAGATACGCAGTATTTT.

This chain connects TRBV5-1 to TRBJ1-4, with unresolved D. V lost 0 bases and J 6 bases, leaving 12 bases between the germline ends. The CDR3 runs to 15 residues. Germline CDR1 SGHRS, CDR2 YFSETQ. The CDR3 DNA reads TGCGCCAGCAGCTTGGTCATGTTCACCCATGAAAAACTGTTTTTT. Residues: CASSLVMFTHEKLFF.

About this clone itself: Distinct nucleotide sequences in the sample also encode this CDR3. The chain is built from TRBV5-1 and TRBJ2-5; no definite D call. With 2 bases removed from V and 1 base from J, the gap between germline ends came to 6 bases. CDR1 SGHRS and CDR2 YFSETQ come from the germline V gene. The CDR3 runs to 13 residues. The CDR3 DNA sequence: TGCGCCAGCAGCTTCGGCAGCCAAGAGACCCAGTACTTC. It is translated as CASSFGSQETQYF.

The V gene is TRBV4-3, the J gene TRBJ2-5, with D unclear. CDR1 LGHNA and CDR2 YSLEER come from the germline V gene. V was cut by 0 bases and J by 0 bases, with 2 bases left in between. The CDR3 sequence is 13 residues long. This CDR3 reads CASSQEYQETQYF. DNA for the CDR3: TGCGCCAGCAGCCAAGAGTACCAAGAGACCCAGTACTTC.

CDR3 sequence (DNA): TGTGCCAGTTCCAACGGAGGGGGCTTCAACAATGAGCAGTTCTTC. The encoded protein is CASSNGGGFNNEQFF. The V call is TRBV19, the J call TRBJ2-1, with D possibly being TRBD1 (7 bases). Germline-derived CDR1 and CDR2 are LNHDA and SQIVND (reference sequence). This CDR3 region has 15 residues. Trimming removed 8 bases at V and 5 bases at J, with 19 bases between.

CDR3 sequence (DNA): TGTGCCAGCAGCTCGACTAGCGGGTCCTACGAGCAGTACTTC. It encodes CASSSTSGSYEQYF. V and J are TRBV11-3 and TRBJ2-7, with 10 bases lining up with TRBD2. J lost 1 base, V lost 4 bases, and 1 base had no gene match. CDR1 and CDR2 from the germline V gene are SGHNT and YENEEA. The CDR3 has 14 residues.

This chain connects TRBV5-5 to TRBJ2-7, with 11 nucleotides matching TRBD1. V shed 0 bases, J shed 6 bases, and the junction held 8 bases outside the gene matches. Germline V CDR1 and CDR2: SGHKS, YYEKEE (reference sequence). CDR3 size: 16 residues. The CDR3 sequence is CASSLASDRGPGEQYF. The CDR3 bases are TGTGCCAGCAGCTTGGCATCGGACAGGGGGCCTGGCGAGCAGTACTTC.

This clone was seen only once. V gene TRBV18 combines with J gene TRBJ2-5; D remains unclear. V was clipped by 3 bases and J by 2 bases, with 7 bases between them. This CDR3 region has 13 residues. Germline CDR1 is KGHSH and CDR2 is LQKENI. This CDR3 reads CASSPSQQETQYF. Here the CDR3 DNA reads TGTGCCAGCTCACCTTCACAACAAGAGACCCAGTACTTC.

The chain carries TRBV10-3 and TRBJ2-7, with D possibly called TRBD1 or TRBD2 (5 bases each). The CDR3 has 12 residues. The V gene's germline CDR1 is ENHRY and CDR2 SYGVKD. V lost 6 bases to trimming and J lost 3 bases, with 9 bases between them. CDR3 sequence reads: CAIRGVGYEQYF. CDR3 nucleotides: TGTGCCATCAGGGGGGTGGGCTACGAGCAGTACTTC.

The chain uses TRBV2 and TRBJ2-1, with TRBD2 matching 8 bases. V trimming: 5 bases; J trimming: 4 bases; junction bases outside the gene matches: 10. The CDR3 loop spans 16 amino acids. Per germline, CDR1 SNHLY and CDR2 FYNNEI. The CDR3 DNA is TGTGCCAGCAGTTTGTACGGCGGGGGGTTGTACAATGAGCAGTTCTTC. The encoded protein is CASSLYGGGLYNEQFF.

This clone was seen a few times. V gene TRBV25-1 combines with J gene TRBJ1-2, with D tentatively TRBD1 (5 bases). V was cut by 6 bases and J by 1 base, with 12 bases left in between. The CDR3 extends over 14 amino acids. Per germline, CDR1 MGHDK and CDR2 SYGVNS. CDR3 nucleotide sequence: TGTGCCAGCAGCCGGGGGATCCATAACTATGGCTACACCTTC. Residues: CASSRGIHNYGYTF.

The chain carries TRBV28 and TRBJ2-2; D is undetermined. Germline V lookup: CDR1 MDHEN, CDR2 SYDVKM. The CDR3 spans 16 residues. V was pared by 5 bases and J by 1 base, with 14 bases between. The CDR3 DNA reads as TGTGCCAGCAGTAGGATCCTGGTAAAGAACACCGGGGAGCTGTTTTTT. This gives the protein CASSRILVKNTGELFF. Full variable domain (missing parts from reference TRBV28 and TRBJ2-2): DVKVTQSSRYLVKRTGEKVFLECVQDMDHENMFWYRQDPGLGLRLIYFSYDVKMKEKGDIPEGYSVSREKKERFSLILESASTNQTSMYLCASSRILVKNTGELFFGEGSRLTVL.